This is a list of T cell receptor beta chains from one sample in a study of shared T cell receptors in the human thymus. Data came from immunoSEQ multiplex PCR; TCRdb stores just in-frame clones and leaves some out. The repertoire holds 650,000 to 950,000 clones, with approximately 83% as singletons. The data also belong to a second study, concerning human thymus T cells.

The sequenced sample was thymocytes. The receptor source for this set is a girl under two years old with a congenital heart defect. Each CDR3 is given with its conserved first and last residue. A D gene is named only where the DNA matches it firmly. Clone size is shown for a subset of rows, as once, few, many or a class of expanded clone.

v_call	d_call	j_call	clone_size	cdr3_nt	cdr3_aa
TRBV7-6	.	TRBJ2-5	.	TGTGCCAGCAGCTTAACTAGCCGGCATTACCAAGAGACCCAGTACTTC	CASSLTSRHYQETQYF
TRBV6-6	.	TRBJ2-2	.	TGTGCCAGCGGACAGTACGGGGACCGCGGGGAGCTGTTTTTT	CASGQYGDRGELFF
TRBV16	TRBD2	TRBJ2-3	.	TGTGCCAGCAGCCCAGGGACTAGCGCAAAGGGGGATACGCAGTATTTT	CASSPGTSAKGDTQYF
TRBV10-3	.	TRBJ2-2	.	TGTGCCATCATGGAGGGCACCGGGGAGCTGTTTTTT	CAIMEGTGELFF
TRBV6-5	.	TRBJ2-3	.	TGTGCCGGCAGTTACTCATCGGGACAAGGCACAGATACGCAGTATTTT	CAGSYSSGQGTDTQYF
TRBV5-1	TRBD1	TRBJ1-2	.	TGCGCCAGCAGCTCTTGGCTCCAGGGGACAGGTGGTTCCAACTATGGCTACACCTTC	CASSSWLQGTGGSNYGYTF
TRBV7-6	TRBD1	TRBJ1-4	.	TGTGCCAGCAGCACTGACAGGGAAGAAAAACTGTTTTTT	CASSTDREEKLFF
TRBV6-5	.	TRBJ2-2	.	TGTGCCAGCAGTTACCAGCCGGGATTGAACACCGGGGAGCTGTTTTTT	CASSYQPGLNTGELFF
TRBV28	TRBD1	TRBJ1-2	.	TGTGCCAGCAGCTTTGGACAGGTGGGAGTCTATGGCTACACCTTC	CASSFGQVGVYGYTF
TRBV5-1	TRBD2	TRBJ2-1	.	TGCGCCAGCAGCGCAGGACTAGCGGGGGGGCGGTCTATCAATGAGCAGTTCTTC	CASSAGLAGGRSINEQFF
TRBV27	TRBD1	TRBJ2-7	.	TGTGCCAGCAGTTCCACCAGACAGGGGAGCCCCTACGAGCAGTACTTC	CASSSTRQGSPYEQYF
TRBV10-3	TRBD1	TRBJ2-7	.	TGTGCCATCAGAGCAAGGACAGGAAACTACGAGCAGTACTTC	CAIRARTGNYEQYF
TRBV5-1	.	TRBJ2-7	.	TGCGCCAGCAGCTTGGTAGGACATCTCTACGAGCAGTACTTC	CASSLVGHLYEQYF
TRBV5-4	.	TRBJ2-2	.	TGTGCCAGCAGCTTGTCGGGGTGGCGGTCGAACACCGGGGAGCTGTTTTTT	CASSLSGWRSNTGELFF
TRBV2	.	TRBJ1-6	.	TGTGCCAGCTCCCCTCAGATGGGGAGCTCCTATAATTCACCCCTCCACTTT	CASSPQMGSSYNSPLHF
TRBV19	.	TRBJ1-2	.	TGTGCCAGTAGTATAGCGCAGGCCGTCTCCTTTTATGGCTACACCTTC	CASSIAQAVSFYGYTF
TRBV11-2	.	TRBJ1-2	.	TGTGCCAGCAGCTTAGATTTAAGGGGCGACTATGGCTACACCTTC	CASSLDLRGDYGYTF
TRBV5-4	.	TRBJ2-3	.	TGTGCCAGCAGCTTGGGCGAACTACCTACAGATACGCAGTATTTT	CASSLGELPTDTQYF
TRBV10-3	.	TRBJ1-5	.	TGTGCCATCAGTGAGTCGGTCGAGGAGCACCAGCCCCAGCATTTT	CAISESVEEHQPQHF
TRBV27	.	TRBJ1-5	once	TGTGCCAGCAGCCCGGCAGGAATCGGTCAGCCCCAGCATTTT	CASSPAGIGQPQHF
TRBV30	.	TRBJ2-5	once	TGTGCCTGGAACCAGGGGCCCCAAGAGACCCAGTACTTC	CAWNQGPQETQYF
TRBV20-1	.	TRBJ1-2	.	TGCAGTGCCCAGCGGGGCTATGGCTACACCTTC	CSAQRGYGYTF
TRBV30	TRBD1	TRBJ1-5	.	TGTGCCTGGAGTGGGACAGGGTTACTTACAAATCAGCCCCAGCATTTT	CAWSGTGLLTNQPQHF
TRBV27	TRBD2	TRBJ2-4	.	TGTGCCAGCAGTTTACTCGGGGGGGCGAAATCGGCCAAAAACATTCAGTACTTC	CASSLLGGAKSAKNIQYF
TRBV5-8	TRBD1	TRBJ1-1	.	TGTGCCAGCAGCTCCCCGACAGGGGTTGAAGCTTTCTTT	CASSSPTGVEAFF
TRBV5-5	.	TRBJ2-7	.	TGTGCCAGCAACTTGAAGGGGTCCTACGAGCAGTACTTC	CASNLKGSYEQYF
TRBV7-3	TRBD1	TRBJ2-7	.	TGTGCCAGCAGCTCCGGCATGGAAACAGGGGGGTACGAGCAGTACTTC	CASSSGMETGGYEQYF
TRBV4-1	.	TRBJ1-1	.	TGCGCCAGCAGCGGCGCGGCGGAAGCTTTCTTT	CASSGAAEAFF
TRBV19	.	TRBJ2-2	.	TGTGCCAGTAGTATCAAACTCCAGAGCGATCCGAACACCGGGGAGCTGTTTTTT	CASSIKLQSDPNTGELFF
TRBV4-1	TRBD1	TRBJ1-6	.	TGCGCCAGCAGCCAAGATGCGGGGAAAACAGGGGAAAGGTTTCCCTTGAGGTCACCCCTCCACTTT	CASSQDAGKTGERFPLRSPLHF
TRBV4-3	.	TRBJ2-3	.	TGCGCCAGCAGCCAAGATCGTATATCCACAGATACGCAGTATTTT	CASSQDRISTDTQYF
TRBV19	TRBD1	TRBJ1-1	.	TGTGCCAGTAGTAGAGACAGGGATGGCCCTGAAGCTTTCTTT	CASSRDRDGPEAFF
TRBV27	.	TRBJ2-7	.	TGTGCCAGCAGTTCCGGGACAAGGGCCTACGAGCAGTACTTC	CASSSGTRAYEQYF
TRBV6-5	TRBD1	TRBJ1-2	.	TGTGCCAGCAGTTGTGGGACAGGGCGAGGTTATGGCTACCCCTTC	CASSCGTGRGYGYPF
TRBV7-9	TRBD2	TRBJ2-3	.	TGTGCCAGCAGCCCCGGAATAGCGGGGGGGCCGACGGGCACAGATACGCAGTATTTT	CASSPGIAGGPTGTDTQYF
TRBV5-1	TRBD1	TRBJ1-6	.	TGCGCCAGCAGCGAGGGACAGGGTAGGCCCCCCCTCCACTTT	CASSEGQGRPPLHF